Below, 5 T cell receptor beta chains from the same sample are listed, as sequenced in a study of CD8+ T cells in alopecia areata. Lesional scalp tissue (obtained by punch biopsy) and peripheral blood were collected from alopecia areata patients. Extracted from the samples, RNA was reverse transcribed into cDNA to serve as the sequencing template. TCRdb's copy holds only in-frame clones and misses some; the assay was immunoSEQ multiplex PCR. In the table there are about 11,000 clones, 55% to 65% of which are singletons. This sample comprised skin, obtained at week 0. The receptors originated from a human donor with alopecia areata.

CDR3 coding DNA: TGTGCCAGCAGCAAGGACGGGGATCAGCCCCAGCATTTT. This encodes CASSKDGDQPQHF. This rearrangement joins TRBV6-6 to TRBJ1-5, with D uncertain. The length of the CDR3 is 13 residues. V lost 6 bases and J lost 5, with 11 bases in between. Germline V gene data show CDR1 as MNHNY and CDR2 as SVGAGI (reference sequence).

This chain links TRBV7-2 with TRBJ1-1, with 9 positions matching TRBD1. CDR3 length equals 14 residues. Looked up from germline, CDR1 is SGHTA and CDR2 is FQGNSA. Trimming at V came to 5 bases and at J to 4 bases, leaving 5 bases not matched to a gene. CDR3 in amino acids: CASSRDRGITEAFF. The CDR3 bases are TGTGCCAGCAGCCGCGACAGGGGGATCACTGAAGCTTTCTTT. The variable domain in full, with the rest retrieved from reference TRBV7-2 and TRBJ1-1, is GAGVSQSPSNKVTEKGKDVELRCDPISGHTALYWYRQSLGQGLEFLIYFQGNSAPDKSGLPSDRFSAERTGGSVSTLTIQRTQQEDSAVYLCASSRDRGITEAFFGQGTRLTVV.

This clone was detected a few times. The chain employs TRBV30 and TRBJ1-4; weak D call: TRBD1 (5 bases). This CDR3 contains 14 residues. V was pared by 1 base and J by 7 bases, with 13 bases between. Germline V CDR1 and CDR2: GTSNPN, SVGIG (reference sequence). CDR3 loop: CAWSEDISAEKLFF. The CDR3 DNA is TGTGCCTGGAGTGAGGACATTTCAGCTGAAAAACTGTTTTTT.

The CDR3 sequence is CASSLDPGGWNSPLHF. The CDR3 bases are TGTGCCAGCAGCTTAGATCCAGGGGGATGGAATTCACCCCTCCACTTT. V and J are TRBV7-2 and TRBJ1-6; 7 bases map to TRBD1. Germline CDR1 and CDR2: SGHTA and FQGNSA. The CDR3 runs 16 residues. With 1 base clipped from V and 7 bases from J, the junction kept 7 bases outside the gene matches.

The J gene is TRBJ1-5, the V gene TRBV19; D is unclear. The CDR3 contains 15 residues. Germline values: CDR1 LNHDA, CDR2 SQIVND (reference sequence). V was clipped by 10 bases and J by 0 bases, with 16 bases between them. The DNA of the CDR3 is TGTGCCACCGATCCCCCTGACTATAGCAATCAGCCCCAGCATTTT. Protein: CATDPPDYSNQPQHF. The whole variable domain, filled in from reference TRBV19 and TRBJ1-5, reads DGGITQSPKYLFRKEGQNVTLSCEQNLNHDAMYWYRQDPGQGLRLIYYSQIVNDFQKGDIAEGYSVSREKKESFPLTVTSAQKNPTAFYLCATDPPDYSNQPQHFGDGTRLSIL.